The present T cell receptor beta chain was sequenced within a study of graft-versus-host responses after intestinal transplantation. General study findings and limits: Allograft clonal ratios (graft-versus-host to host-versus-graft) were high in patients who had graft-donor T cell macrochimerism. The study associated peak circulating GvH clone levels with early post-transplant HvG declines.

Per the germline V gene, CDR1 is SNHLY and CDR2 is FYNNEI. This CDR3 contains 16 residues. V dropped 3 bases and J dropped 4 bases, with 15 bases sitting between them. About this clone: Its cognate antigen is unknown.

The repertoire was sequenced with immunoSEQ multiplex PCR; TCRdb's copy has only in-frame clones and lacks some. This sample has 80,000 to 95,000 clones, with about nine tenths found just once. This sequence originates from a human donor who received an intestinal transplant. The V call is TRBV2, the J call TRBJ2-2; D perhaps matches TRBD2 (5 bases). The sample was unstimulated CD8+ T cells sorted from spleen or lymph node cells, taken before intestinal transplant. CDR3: CASSDQDGGPTGELFF. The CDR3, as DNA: TGTGCCAGCAGTGACCAGGACGGCGGGCCCACCGGGGAGCTGTTTTTT.